This T cell receptor beta chain was identified during a study of cytomegalovirus exposure and HLA in healthy donors. Notes on the study in general: Later analysis identified several of the most significant clusters that appeared linked to common viral pathogens. Being indistinguishable, some V segments were excluded, TRBV6-2 and TRBV6-3 among them. Being productive about 87% or about 30% of the time was typical of most TCR beta V segments in an earlier analysis. As a later analysis revealed, the rate of TCR association differed by HLA locus, with DRB1 most and HLA-C fewest.

This clone was detected only a few times. The antigen is undetermined. Germline CDR1 reads SGHTA; CDR2 reads FQGNSA. V lost 2 bases and J lost 3; bases outside the gene matches: 3. This CDR3 spans 14 amino acids. 13 Jbeta primers and 60 Vbeta primers were used for the PCR. Here immunoSEQ multiplex PCR was the method, and the copy in TCRdb shows in-frame clones only, minus some. Of 150,000 or so clones listed, approximately 84% are singletons. The TCR sequence derives from a woman aged 40 to 49 in good health and CMV-seronegative. This chain connects TRBV7-2 to TRBJ2-5; 7 bases line up with TRBD1. Sequenced input: PBMCs. CDR3 residues: CASSLWTGEETQYF. The CDR3 bases are TGTGCCAGCAGCTTATGGACAGGCGAAGAGACCCAGTACTTC.